This T cell receptor beta chain was captured in a study of cytotoxic CD8 clonotypes in ibrutinib-treated CLL. Study summary: Investigators reported 25 or so partial and 2 complete responses; after median 68 months, approximately 15 patients remained remitted and about 12 progressed. The study recorded mean values of around 250,000 productive templates and approximately 94,000 productive rearrangements per sample.

Libraries were prepared by immunoSEQ multiplex PCR; TCRdb keeps only in-frame clonotypes and omits some of them. The data hold 33,000 or so clones, with over 45% observed a single time. With 1 base removed from V and 0 bases from J, the gap between germline ends came to 25 bases. The CDR3 extends over 22 amino acids. From germline, CDR1 is SGHVS and CDR2 FQNEAQ. About 2.2 micrograms of genomic DNA came from cryopreserved PBMCs for TCR beta libraries. Whole-study findings and limits: Clonality rose at ibrutinib response, held steady in sustained remission, and fell toward baseline at progression.

This clone has just one count. Its antigen is as yet unknown. Material: PBMCs, obtained before ibrutinib treatment. The V and J genes are TRBV7-8 and TRBJ2-6; tentatively, D is TRBD1 or TRBD2 (5 bases each). The TCR sequence derives from a human donor with chronic lymphocytic leukemia. CDR3 region: CASSLVGTTPGQAGSGANVLTF. The DNA for the CDR3 is TGTGCCAGCAGCTTAGTCGGGACCACTCCGGGGCAGGCTGGCTCTGGGGCCAACGTCCTGACTTTC.